These 30 T cell receptor beta chains came from one sample sequenced in a study of cytomegalovirus exposure and HLA in healthy donors. Both 60 Vbeta primers and 13 Jbeta primers went into the PCR. Libraries were prepared by immunoSEQ multiplex PCR; TCRdb keeps only in-frame clonotypes and omits some of them. The data hold some 150,000 clones, with roughly three quarters observed a single time. Sequencing input: PBMCs. These receptor sequences come from a woman between 45 and 60 years old in good health and CMV-seronegative.

The chain has TRBV19 and TRBJ1-5; maybe TRBD1 (6 bases). Between the trimmed V and J ends, which lost 8 bases and 0 bases, there was a span of 26 bases. The CDR3 covers 19 residues. The germline CDR1 and CDR2 sequences are LNHDA and SQIVND (reference sequence). As DNA, the CDR3 is TGTGCCAGTGGCCGACCGACAGGCCCTGCATTCTATAGCAATCAGCCCCAGCATTTT. It translates to CASGRPTGPAFYSNQPQHF.

A few counts support this clone. The chain combines TRBV4-1 with TRBJ1-1; the match to TRBD1 covers 9 bases. The length of the CDR3 is 15 residues. In germline, CDR1 is MGHRA, CDR2 YSYEKL. The junction had 3 bases not matched to a gene; V was cut back by 3 bases and J by 1 base. The CDR3 is CASSHPQGANTEAFF. DNA for the CDR3: TGCGCCAGCAGCCACCCACAGGGGGCGAACACTGAAGCTTTCTTT.

V usage is TRBV29-1 and J usage is TRBJ2-7; 10 bases map to TRBD2. The CDR3 is 14 amino acids. With 6 bases clipped from V and 0 bases from J, the junction kept 5 bases outside the gene matches. Germline CDR1 and CDR2: SQVTM and ANQGSEA. CDR3 bases: TGCAGCGTCATTAGCGGGGGGTTCTCCTACGAGCAGTACTTC. Encoded protein: CSVISGGFSYEQYF.

The chain joins TRBV30 to TRBJ1-6; 10 bases fit TRBD1. The V gene end was trimmed by 7 bases and the J gene end by 8 bases; junction bases not matched to a gene: 5. Germline values: CDR1 GTSNPN, CDR2 SVGIG (reference sequence). CDR3 length: 13 amino acids. The CDR3 protein is CAFAGTGDSPLHF. The CDR3 nucleotides are TGTGCCTTTGCCGGGACAGGGGATTCACCCCTCCACTTT.

J is TRBJ2-5 and V is TRBV7-2, with D tentatively TRBD2 (7 bases). The CDR3 runs to 14 residues. Trimming removed 2 bases at V and 5 bases at J, with 12 bases between. Germline values: CDR1 SGHTA, CDR2 FQGNSA. The CDR3 sequence is CASSLRGAHETQYF. CDR3 nucleotide sequence: TGTGCCAGCAGCTTACGGGGGGCCCATGAGACCCAGTACTTC.

The V gene is TRBV5-8, the J gene TRBJ1-2; 8 nucleotides align to TRBD1. Trimming removed 2 bases from V and 6 bases from J; junction bases left unmatched: 3. The germline V gene encodes CDR1 SGHTS and CDR2 YDEGEE. The length of the CDR3 is 13 residues. The CDR3 DNA is TGTGCCAGCAGCTTCCAGGGGGCAAATGGCTACACCTTC. As protein: CASSFQGANGYTF. The variable domain in full, completed from reference TRBV5-8 and TRBJ1-2, reads EAGVTQSPTHLIKTRGQQATLRCSPISGHTSVYWYQQALGLGLQFLLWYDEGEERNRGNFPPRFSGRQFPNYSSELNVNALELEDSALYLCASSFQGANGYTFGSGTRLTVV.

The J gene is TRBJ2-3, the V gene TRBV4-2, with 14 bases that match TRBD2. Germline V gene data show CDR1 as LGHNA and CDR2 as YNFKEQ. V lost 5 bases, J lost 8 bases, and 12 bases stayed unmatched. This CDR3 is built from 17 residues. The CDR3 loop is CASSLGLAGATGSTQYF. The CDR3, as DNA: TGTGCCAGCAGCTTGGGACTAGCGGGGGCGACGGGGAGTACGCAGTATTTT.

The chain links TRBV6-4 to TRBJ1-6; D is ambiguous. The CDR3 is 13 amino acids. Per germline, CDR1 MRHNA and CDR2 SNTAGT. V was clipped by 0 bases and J by 8 bases, with 5 bases between them. The CDR3 DNA follows: TGTGCCAGCAGTGACTCGCGGGATTCACCCCTCCACTTT. It codes for CASSDSRDSPLHF.

The rearrangement joins TRBV2 to TRBJ2-2; a possible D gene is TRBD2 (7 bases). There are 15 residues in the CDR3. Germline V gene lookup returns CDR1 SNHLY and CDR2 FYNNEI. V was clipped by 5 bases and J by 1 base, with 11 bases between them. The CDR3 DNA reads TGTGCCAGCAGTAGCGGGACACAGAACACCGGGGAGCTGTTTTTT. Translating it yields CASSSGTQNTGELFF.

This rearrangement joins TRBV15 to TRBJ1-1, with no clear D. CDR1 and CDR2 from the germline V gene are LNHNV and YYDKDF (reference sequence). V lost 3 bases to trimming and J lost 7 bases, with 12 bases between them. The length of the CDR3 is 13 residues. The CDR3 nucleotides are TGTGCCACCAGCAGGGTCGGCGGCCTTGAAGCTTTCTTT. Translation gives CATSRVGGLEAFF.

The chain combines TRBV6-5 with TRBJ1-1, with D possibly matching TRBD1 (6 bases). V was pared by 8 bases and J by 8 bases, with 18 bases between. This CDR3 is built from 13 residues. Germline CDR1 is MNHEY and CDR2 is SVGAGI. The CDR3 reads CASSRGLQGEAFF. CDR3 sequence (DNA): TGTGCCAGCTCTCGGGGACTACAGGGCGAAGCTTTCTTT.

The chain uses TRBV12-5 and TRBJ2-2, with D tentatively TRBD1 (6 bases). Trimming took off 1 base at V and 6 bases at J, with 18 bases between the two ends. The CDR3 extends over 17 amino acids. The germline V gene has CDR1 LGHNT and CDR2 FRNRAP. The CDR3 DNA sequence: TGTGCTAGTGGTTTGGAATTACAGGGCAGTCAGCCCGGGGAGCTGTTTTTT. It yields the protein CASGLELQGSQPGELFF.

J is TRBJ1-3 and V is TRBV6-6; D is unresolved. V was shortened by 2 bases and J by 0 bases, with 8 bases between the two germline ends. Per the germline V gene, CDR1 is MNHNY and CDR2 is SVGAGI (reference sequence). There are 15 residues in the CDR3. CDR3 loop: CASSYIGSSGNTIYF. The CDR3 DNA reads as TGTGCCAGCAGTTACATCGGGAGCTCTGGAAACACCATATATTTT.

V is TRBV6-1 and J is TRBJ1-1, with a weak D call TRBD1 (5 bases). The CDR3 contains 15 residues. Trimming left V 5 bases short and J 1 base short, with 14 bases between. CDR1 MNHNS and CDR2 SASEGT come from the germline V gene. CDR3 nucleotide sequence: TGTGCCAGCAGTATAGAGCACAGGCCGAACACTGAAGCTTTCTTT. Its protein product is CASSIEHRPNTEAFF.

The chain has TRBV11-2 and TRBJ1-3; TRBD1 aligns across 8 bases. Losses at the gene ends were 5 bases for V and 3 bases for J; bases not matched to a gene: 12. This CDR3 has 17 amino acids. Per the germline V gene, CDR1 is SGHAT and CDR2 is FQNNGV. The CDR3 protein is CASSATFTGGVGNTIYF. In nucleotides, the CDR3 is TGTGCCAGCAGCGCGACCTTTACAGGGGGAGTTGGAAACACCATATATTTT.

This clone qualifies as medium-sized. The chain couples TRBV7-9 to TRBJ1-2; perhaps TRBD1 as D (6 bases). Trimming cost V 5 bases and J 3 bases, with 10 bases left between them. The germline V gene has CDR1 SEHNR and CDR2 FQNEAQ (reference sequence). This CDR3 has 13 residues. CDR3 sequence reads: CASSEGGDYGYTF. As DNA, the CDR3 is TGTGCCAGCAGCGAAGGGGGTGACTATGGCTACACCTTC.

This clone turned up a few times. This rearrangement joins TRBV4-1 to TRBJ1-5, with TRBD1 as a possible D gene (5 bases). The germline V gene encodes CDR1 MGHRA and CDR2 YSYEKL. The CDR3 spans 15 residues. The V end lost 0 bases, the J end lost 4 bases, and 10 bases lay between the germline ends. CDR3 amino acids: CASSQEGARNQPQHF. The CDR3 nucleotides are TGCGCCAGCAGCCAAGAAGGGGCTCGGAATCAGCCCCAGCATTTT.

The J gene is TRBJ2-7, the V gene TRBV5-4; weak D call: TRBD1 (5 bases). V lost 0 bases and J 5 bases, leaving 18 bases between the germline ends. The CDR3 totals 16 residues. CDR1 and CDR2 (germline): SGHNT, YYREEE (reference sequence). The CDR3 nucleotides are TGTGCCAGCAGCTTGGTGCACGGCCAGGGATTGAACGAGCAGTACTTC. Amino acids: CASSLVHGQGLNEQYF.

A note on this clone: A junction boundary mismatches the germline segment, possibly from a read error. Other DNA variants within this sample encode the same CDR3. The chain combines TRBV4-1 with TRBJ2-6; 10 bases match TRBD2. The CDR3 is 18 amino acids. The germline V gene has CDR1 MGHRA and CDR2 YSYEKL. The CDR3 sequence is CASSHQRGGGPGANVLTF. CDR3 DNA sequence: TGCGCCAGCAGCCACCAGCGGGGGGGTGGGCCTGGGGCCAACGTCCTGACCTTC.

The J gene is TRBJ2-7, the V gene TRBV30, with 9 positions matching TRBD1. The germline V gene has CDR1 GTSNPN and CDR2 SVGIG (reference sequence). The length of the CDR3 is 14 residues. With 2 bases clipped from V and 1 base from J, the junction kept 3 bases outside the gene matches. DNA for the CDR3: TGTGCCTGGAGTCCCGGGACAGGGTCCTACGAGCAGTACTTC. Protein sequence: CAWSPGTGSYEQYF. The whole variable domain, filled in from reference TRBV30 and TRBJ2-7, reads SQTIHQWPATLVQPVGSPLSLECTVEGTSNPNLYWYRQAAGRGLQLLFYSVGIGQISSEVPQNLSASRPQDRQFILSSKKLLLSDSGFYLCAWSPGTGSYEQYFGPGTRLTVT.

A few counts support this clone. J is TRBJ2-5 and V is TRBV6-1, with D possibly TRBD1 on 8 matching bases. The CDR3 has 15 residues. The V gene's germline CDR1 is MNHNS and CDR2 SASEGT. The germline V and J ends were trimmed by 5 bases and 4 bases, with 17 bases remaining between them. CDR3 loop: CASSSQQGGGETQYF. In nucleotides, the CDR3 is TGTGCCAGCAGTAGCCAACAGGGGGGGGGAGAGACCCAGTACTTC.

The V call is TRBV9, the J call TRBJ1-2; TRBD1 is a possible D gene (5 bases). Trimming left V 0 bases short and J 8 bases short, with 11 bases between. CDR1 SGDLS and CDR2 YYNGEE come from the germline V gene. The CDR3 length is 13 residues. DNA for the CDR3: TGTGCCAGCAGCGTAGGGGTAGGGGTCGGCTACACCTTC. Encoded protein: CASSVGVGVGYTF.

In its sample, this clone was seen a few times. The J gene is TRBJ1-1, the V gene TRBV4-2; D unclear. The germline V and J ends were trimmed by 1 base and 3 bases, with 9 bases remaining between them. CDR1 and CDR2 (germline): LGHNA, YNFKEQ. This CDR3 comprises 14 residues. CDR3 region: CASSQAGSYTEAFF. CDR3 coding DNA: TGTGCCAGCAGCCAAGCCGGGTCGTACACTGAAGCTTTCTTT.

The rearrangement links TRBV27 to TRBJ2-7; D unresolved. This CDR3 spans 15 amino acids. Per germline, CDR1 MNHEY and CDR2 SMNVEV (reference sequence). V was cut by 3 bases and J by 2 bases, with 14 bases left in between. CDR3 DNA: TGTGCCAGCAGTTTTCGCGCACCCCGGGCCTACGAGCAGTACTTC. This translates into CASSFRAPRAYEQYF.

There are many counts of this clone. This chain links TRBV5-1 with TRBJ2-7, with D unclear. This CDR3 is built from 14 residues. Per the germline V gene, CDR1 is SGHRS and CDR2 is YFSETQ. V was clipped by 0 bases and J by 3 bases, with 10 bases between them. CDR3 sequence (DNA): TGCGCCAGCAGCTTGGGTAGCAGATTCTACGAGCAGTACTTC. This translates into CASSLGSRFYEQYF.

V and J are TRBV5-1 and TRBJ2-2, with D possibly TRBD2 on 5 matching bases. The CDR3 sequence is 14 residues long. Germline V gene sequence: CDR1 SGHRS, CDR2 YFSETQ. Trimming took 4 bases from V and 4 from J, leaving 11 bases between them. CDR3 amino acids: CASSGESSTGELFF. The CDR3 region has the DNA TGCGCCAGCAGCGGGGAGTCGAGCACCGGGGAGCTGTTTTTT.

The chain uses TRBV14 and TRBJ1-1; no definite D call. The V end lost 4 bases, the J end lost 3 bases, and 9 bases lay between the germline ends. CDR1 is SGHDN, CDR2 FVKESK, per germline. The CDR3 consists of 13 residues. DNA for the CDR3: TGTGCCAGCAGCCCCACACGATACACTGAAGCTTTCTTT. This codes for CASSPTRYTEAFF.

This clone was observed a few times. The chain couples TRBV2 to TRBJ1-5, with 7 bases aligning to TRBD1. Germline V CDR1 and CDR2: SNHLY, FYNNEI. J gave up 5 bases and V 3 bases, and 4 bases lay outside the gene matches. The CDR3 is 14 amino acids. The CDR3 region has the DNA TGTGCCAGCAGTGAGTTAGGGGGCCATCAGCCCCAGCATTTT. Translated, it gives CASSELGGHQPQHF.

The chain employs TRBV2 and TRBJ1-2; TRBD1 agrees at 7 bases. The CDR3 covers 14 residues. The V segment lost 8 bases and the J segment 4 bases; nucleotides outside the gene matches: 10. The V gene's germline CDR1 is SNHLY and CDR2 FYNNEI. CDR3 region: CASQDRAPLYGYTF. CDR3 bases: TGTGCCAGCCAAGACAGGGCACCGCTCTATGGCTACACCTTC. Drawing the rest from reference TRBV2 and TRBJ1-2, the complete variable domain is EPEVTQTPSHQVTQMGQEVILRCVPISNHLYFYWYRQILGQKVEFLVSFYNNEISEKSEIFDDQFSVERPDGSNFTLKIRSTKLEDSAMYFCASQDRAPLYGYTFGSGTRLTVV.

The V and J genes are TRBV28 and TRBJ2-5; tentative D call: TRBD1 (5 bases). Germline V gene sequence: CDR1 MDHEN, CDR2 SYDVKM. This CDR3 comprises 14 residues. Trimming left V 1 base short and J 0 bases short, with 6 bases between. CDR3 region: CASSLLQDQETQYF. The CDR3 bases are TGTGCCAGCAGTTTATTACAGGACCAAGAGACCCAGTACTTC.